Sequencing of this T cell receptor (beta chain) was carried out in a study of shared clonotypes between healthy human individuals. Study conclusions and caveats: Rarefaction showed sorted-subset sequencing was incomplete despite large depth. When compared with the clonotypes that were shared by all four sorted-subset donors, the non-shared clonotypes turned out to have lower generation probabilities.

The protocol was immunoSEQ multiplex PCR, while the TCRdb copy is restricted to in-frame clones and leaves out a portion. The sample records a few million clones, approximately 94% being singletons. Details on this clone: Its specificity is unknown.

Germline CDR1 is WNHNN and CDR2 is SYGVQD (reference sequence). The CDR3 is 13 amino acids. V dropped 2 bases and J dropped 7 bases, with 12 bases sitting between them. The material sequenced was naive CD4+ T cells sorted from blood. Regarding subset: CD45RA+ positively selected. The receptor's source is a man younger than 30 in good health. The chain employs TRBV10-1 and TRBJ2-7; D may be TRBD2 (6 bases). CDR3 coding DNA: TGCGCCAGCAGTGAGCAGGAGGGGACGGAGCAGTACTTC. It codes for CASSEQEGTEQYF.